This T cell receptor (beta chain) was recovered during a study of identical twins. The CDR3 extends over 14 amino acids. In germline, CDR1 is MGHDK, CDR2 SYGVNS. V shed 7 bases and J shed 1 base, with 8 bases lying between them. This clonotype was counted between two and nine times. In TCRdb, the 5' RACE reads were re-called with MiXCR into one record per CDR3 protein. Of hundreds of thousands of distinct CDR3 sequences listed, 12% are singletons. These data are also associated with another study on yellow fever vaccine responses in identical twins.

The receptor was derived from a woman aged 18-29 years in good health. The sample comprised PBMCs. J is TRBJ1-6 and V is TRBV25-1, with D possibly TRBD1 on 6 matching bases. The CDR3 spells CASTGQSYNSPLHF. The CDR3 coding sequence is TGTGCCAGCACCGGACAGTCCTATAATTCACCCCTCCACTTT. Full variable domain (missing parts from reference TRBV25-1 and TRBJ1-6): EADIYQTPRYLVIGTGKKITLECSQTMGHDKMYWYQQDPGMELHLIHYSYGVNSTEKGDLSSESTVSRIRTEHFPLTLESARPSHTSQYLCASTGQSYNSPLHFGNGTRLTVT.